This record concerns one T cell receptor beta chain sequence. Its specificity is unknown. This sample stems from a study of TIL therapy for anti-PD-1-resistant metastatic lung cancer. On the study more broadly: Median patient age was approximately 58, ranging about 38-80 years. Tumors carried a median about 1.5 non-synonymous mutations per megabase.

The time point: pre-treatment sample, taken before nivolumab and TIL therapy. Pleural nodules or supraclavicular lymph nodes made up most of the excised metastases sampled. Enrollment ran from 2017 to early 2020. The immunoSEQ assay was v3. Profiling relied on immunoSEQ multiplex PCR, and the TCRdb table lists in-frame clones only, not all of them. The sample shows some 90,000 clones, around 71% of them seen only once. Findings and limits, study-wide: Compared with baseline intratumoral T cells, expanded TIL cultures were more clonal and less diverse (around 5.7% vs 31%).

The input for sequencing was tumor tissue, taken at baseline. The TCR originated in a person aged 25 to 80 with non-small cell lung cancer.

The CDR3 DNA reads TGTGCCAGCAGCTTGAGACGGGCAGGGGAAAGTGGGGCCAACGTCCTGACTTTC. It codes for CASSLRRAGESGANVLTF. V and J are TRBV5-5 and TRBJ2-6, with a possible D match to TRBD1 (6 bases). Germline V CDR1 and CDR2: SGHKS, YYEKEE (reference sequence). V was shortened by 1 base and J by 3 bases, with 17 bases between the two germline ends. The CDR3 contains 18 residues. The variable domain in full, with the rest retrieved from reference TRBV5-5 and TRBJ2-6, is DAGVTQSPTHLIKTRGQQVTLRCSPISGHKSVSWYQQVLGQGPQFIFQYYEKEERGRGNFPDRFSARQFPNYSSELNVNALLLGDSALYLCASSLRRAGESGANVLTFGAGSRLTVL.